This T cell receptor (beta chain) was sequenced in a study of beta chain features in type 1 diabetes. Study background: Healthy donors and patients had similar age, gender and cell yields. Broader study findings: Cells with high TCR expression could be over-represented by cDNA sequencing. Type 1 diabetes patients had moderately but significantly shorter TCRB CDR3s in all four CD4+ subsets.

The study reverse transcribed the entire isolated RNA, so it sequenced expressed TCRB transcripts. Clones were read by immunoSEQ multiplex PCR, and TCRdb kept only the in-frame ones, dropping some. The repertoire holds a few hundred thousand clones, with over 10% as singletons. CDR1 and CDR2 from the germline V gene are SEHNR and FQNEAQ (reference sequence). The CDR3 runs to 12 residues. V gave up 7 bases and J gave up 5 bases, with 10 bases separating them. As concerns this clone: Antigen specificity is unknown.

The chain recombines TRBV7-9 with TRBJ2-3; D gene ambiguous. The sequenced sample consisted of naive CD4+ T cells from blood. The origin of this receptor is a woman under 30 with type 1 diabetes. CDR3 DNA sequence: TGTGCCAGCAACTATGCCTTAGATACGCAGTATTTT. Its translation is CASNYALDTQYF. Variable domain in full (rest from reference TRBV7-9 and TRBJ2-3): DTGVSQNPRHKITKRGQNVTFRCDPISEHNRLYWYRQTLGQGPEFLTYFQNEAQLEKSRLLSDRFSAERPKGSFSTLEIQRTEQGDSAMYLCASNYALDTQYFGPGTRLTVL.